This T cell receptor (beta chain) derives from a study of blood T cell repertoires in COVID-19 (dated by TCRdb to about 2020). In the study overall: Samples covering the acute and convalescent phases of COVID-19 were provided by collaborators in the United States, Italy and Spain. The prospective study material was composed of cDNA or gDNA derived from T cells, B-cell-depleted T cells, or PBMCs. The dataset comprised deeply sampled blood TCRbeta repertoires from subjects exposed to, actively infected with, or recovered from COVID-19. The repertoires were made available in a free public database intended to serve as a resource for research on the immune response to SARS-CoV-2. The samples were drawn from the first 160 participants of the ongoing ImmuneRACE study and from roughly 1,300 subjects provided by 6 global collaborators. Nearly every sample came with metadata listing a de-identified subject ID, COVID-19 status, age in years and sex. Where available, HLA class I and class II types were taken from metadata supplied by the sample provider and were not determined by assay-based typing.

Broad study findings and their caveats: Clinical and demographic metadata were provided uncurated, with the amount varying by source and participant.

The CDR3 goes from the cysteine to the phenylalanine over 14 residues. CDR3 DNA is the only sequence kept; it has 42 bases, read in frame from the first base. The germline V gene encodes CDR1 KGHSH and CDR2 LQKENI. The V and J ends are trimmed by 7 bases and 3 bases, leaving 12 bases between them. Whole blood was collected in K2EDTA tubes by collaborating institutions according to the institutions' own protocols. Collaborator samples were shipped for TCRbeta analysis as frozen whole blood, isolated PBMCs, or DNA extracted from either sample type. The immunoSEQ Assay, a bias-controlled multiplex PCR, was used to amplify TCRbeta CDR3 regions from genomic DNA. On the study's bioinformatics: The number of nucleated cells in each sample was estimated by amplification of reference gene primers within the assay. To quantify the absolute abundance of each unique TCRbeta CDR3 rearrangement, sequence reads were collapsed and filtered. For each sample, productive Simpson clonality was calculated as the square root of Simpson's diversity index across productive rearrangements. Sourced from immuneACCESS, this table was stored by TCRdb with only in-frame sequences that have V and J called. A share of the clones is absent; for the studies checked, an unresolved V gene accounts for under half, and the remainder has no known explanation. V and J calls and clone size are as listed in that table; D and trimming were resolved from the DNA. This sample is represented by about 65,000 clones; 82% of them were singletons. Of the sample, just over 40% falls within the top ten clones.

About this clone: Its antigen is still unknown. Per-base quality was not reported, and no clone a single base away is much larger than it.

The rearrangement combines TRBV18 with TRBJ2-2; the best D guess is TRBD1, with 6 bases matching. The sequenced material came from peripheral blood. The sequence derives from a human donor in a cohort sampled during active COVID-19. The nucleotide sequence is TGTGCCAGCTTCCTACCAGGGGACACCGGGGAGCTGTTTTTT. Its coded protein is CASFLPGDTGELFF.